The count of the clone carrying this TCR gamma chain is one. Its antigen is not known. The sample comes from a study of Vδ1+ human thymocytes. Study conclusions and caveats: In the thymus, TRG and TRD repertoires looked highly polyclonal with Gaussian CDR3 lengths.

The template was reverse-transcribed extracted RNA. The CDR3 regions were amplified by multiplex PCR from V-gene primers to a constant-region primer. TCRdb reprocessed the multiplex PCR reads through CATT. The table has approximately 8,700 gamma-chain clones, roughly three fifths seen once. The CDR3 totals 12 residues. The J segment lost 9 bases and the V segment lost 5 bases, leaving 6 bases of the junction unmatched. Germline V gene data show CDR1 as VENAVY and CDR2 as YDSYNSRV. The chain links TRGV8 to TRGJP2. TCRdb records no J gene; here it was assigned by comparing the DNA to germline. The sequenced material came from Vdelta1+ gamma-delta thymocytes from the thymus. Subset specified: FACS-sorted CD3+ TCRalphabeta- TCRVdelta1+ TCRVdelta2- thymocytes. The TCR comes from a girl under three years old who had congenital heart surgery. In DNA, the CDR3 is TGTGCCACCTGGGTCGGGAATTGGATCAAGACGTTT. Encoded protein: CATWVGNWIKTF.